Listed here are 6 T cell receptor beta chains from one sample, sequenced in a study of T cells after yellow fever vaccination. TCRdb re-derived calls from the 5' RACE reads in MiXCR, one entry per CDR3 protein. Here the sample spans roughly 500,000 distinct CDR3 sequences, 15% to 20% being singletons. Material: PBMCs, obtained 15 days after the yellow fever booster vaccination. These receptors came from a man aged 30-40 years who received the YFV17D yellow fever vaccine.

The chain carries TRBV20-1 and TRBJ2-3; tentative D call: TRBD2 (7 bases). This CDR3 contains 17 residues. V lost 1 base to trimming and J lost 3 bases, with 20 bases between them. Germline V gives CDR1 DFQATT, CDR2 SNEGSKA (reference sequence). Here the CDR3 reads CSARGGASGGKTDTQYF. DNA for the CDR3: TGCAGTGCTAGAGGGGGGGCTAGCGGAGGGAAGACAGATACGCAGTATTTT.

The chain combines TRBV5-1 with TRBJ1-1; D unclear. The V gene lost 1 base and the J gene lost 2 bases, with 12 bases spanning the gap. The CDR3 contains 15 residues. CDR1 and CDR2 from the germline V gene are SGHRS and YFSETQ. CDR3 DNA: TGCGCCAGCAGCTTGTTGGGTACCGGCAACACTGAAGCTTTCTTT. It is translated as CASSLLGTGNTEAFF.

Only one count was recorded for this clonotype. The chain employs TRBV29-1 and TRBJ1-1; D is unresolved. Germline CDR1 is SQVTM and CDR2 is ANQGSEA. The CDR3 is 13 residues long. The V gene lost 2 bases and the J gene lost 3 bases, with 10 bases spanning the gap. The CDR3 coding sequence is TGCAGCGTTGAATATTCGAGGGACACTGAAGCTTTCTTT. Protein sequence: CSVEYSRDTEAFF.

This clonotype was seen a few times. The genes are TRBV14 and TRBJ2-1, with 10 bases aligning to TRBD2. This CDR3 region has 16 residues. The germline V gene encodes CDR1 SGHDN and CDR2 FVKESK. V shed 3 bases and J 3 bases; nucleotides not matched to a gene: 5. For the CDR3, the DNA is TGTGCCAGCAGCCATAGGCCTAGCGGGGGCTACAATGAGCAGTTCTTC. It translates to CASSHRPSGGYNEQFF. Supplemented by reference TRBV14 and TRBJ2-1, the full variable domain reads EAGVTQFPSHSVIEKGQTVTLRCDPISGHDNLYWYRRVMGKEIKFLLHFVKESKQDESGMPNNRFLAERTGGTYSTLKVQPAELEDSGVYFCASSHRPSGGYNEQFFGPGTRLTVL.

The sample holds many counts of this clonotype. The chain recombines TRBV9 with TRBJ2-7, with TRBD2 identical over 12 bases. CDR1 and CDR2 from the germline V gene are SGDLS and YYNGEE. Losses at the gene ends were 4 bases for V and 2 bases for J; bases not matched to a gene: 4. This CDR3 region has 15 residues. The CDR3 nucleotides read TGTGCCAGCAGCCCACGGACTAGCGGGGCCTACGAGCAGTACTTC. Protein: CASSPRTSGAYEQYF.

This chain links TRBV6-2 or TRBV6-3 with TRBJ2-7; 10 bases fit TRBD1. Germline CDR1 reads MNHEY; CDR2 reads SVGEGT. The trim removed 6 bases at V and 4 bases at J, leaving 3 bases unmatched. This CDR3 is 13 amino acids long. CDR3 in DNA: TGTGCCAGCAGCACGGACAGGGGGTACGAGCAGTACTTC. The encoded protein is CASSTDRGYEQYF.